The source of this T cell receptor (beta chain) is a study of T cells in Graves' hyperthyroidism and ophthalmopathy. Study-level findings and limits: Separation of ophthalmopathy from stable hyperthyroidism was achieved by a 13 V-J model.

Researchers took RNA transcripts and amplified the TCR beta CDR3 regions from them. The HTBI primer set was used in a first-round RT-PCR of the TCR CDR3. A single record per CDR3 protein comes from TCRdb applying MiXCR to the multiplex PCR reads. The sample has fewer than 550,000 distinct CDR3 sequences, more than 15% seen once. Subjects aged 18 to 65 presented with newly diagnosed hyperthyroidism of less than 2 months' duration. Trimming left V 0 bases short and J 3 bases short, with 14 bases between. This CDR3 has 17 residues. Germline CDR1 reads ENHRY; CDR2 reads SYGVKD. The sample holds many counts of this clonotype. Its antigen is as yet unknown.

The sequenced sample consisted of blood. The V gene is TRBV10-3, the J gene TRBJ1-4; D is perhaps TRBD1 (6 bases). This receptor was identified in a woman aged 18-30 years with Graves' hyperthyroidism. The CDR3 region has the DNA TGTGCCATCAGTGAGTCGGGTGGGACACCCCCTAATGAAAAACTGTTTTTT. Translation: CAISESGGTPPNEKLFF.